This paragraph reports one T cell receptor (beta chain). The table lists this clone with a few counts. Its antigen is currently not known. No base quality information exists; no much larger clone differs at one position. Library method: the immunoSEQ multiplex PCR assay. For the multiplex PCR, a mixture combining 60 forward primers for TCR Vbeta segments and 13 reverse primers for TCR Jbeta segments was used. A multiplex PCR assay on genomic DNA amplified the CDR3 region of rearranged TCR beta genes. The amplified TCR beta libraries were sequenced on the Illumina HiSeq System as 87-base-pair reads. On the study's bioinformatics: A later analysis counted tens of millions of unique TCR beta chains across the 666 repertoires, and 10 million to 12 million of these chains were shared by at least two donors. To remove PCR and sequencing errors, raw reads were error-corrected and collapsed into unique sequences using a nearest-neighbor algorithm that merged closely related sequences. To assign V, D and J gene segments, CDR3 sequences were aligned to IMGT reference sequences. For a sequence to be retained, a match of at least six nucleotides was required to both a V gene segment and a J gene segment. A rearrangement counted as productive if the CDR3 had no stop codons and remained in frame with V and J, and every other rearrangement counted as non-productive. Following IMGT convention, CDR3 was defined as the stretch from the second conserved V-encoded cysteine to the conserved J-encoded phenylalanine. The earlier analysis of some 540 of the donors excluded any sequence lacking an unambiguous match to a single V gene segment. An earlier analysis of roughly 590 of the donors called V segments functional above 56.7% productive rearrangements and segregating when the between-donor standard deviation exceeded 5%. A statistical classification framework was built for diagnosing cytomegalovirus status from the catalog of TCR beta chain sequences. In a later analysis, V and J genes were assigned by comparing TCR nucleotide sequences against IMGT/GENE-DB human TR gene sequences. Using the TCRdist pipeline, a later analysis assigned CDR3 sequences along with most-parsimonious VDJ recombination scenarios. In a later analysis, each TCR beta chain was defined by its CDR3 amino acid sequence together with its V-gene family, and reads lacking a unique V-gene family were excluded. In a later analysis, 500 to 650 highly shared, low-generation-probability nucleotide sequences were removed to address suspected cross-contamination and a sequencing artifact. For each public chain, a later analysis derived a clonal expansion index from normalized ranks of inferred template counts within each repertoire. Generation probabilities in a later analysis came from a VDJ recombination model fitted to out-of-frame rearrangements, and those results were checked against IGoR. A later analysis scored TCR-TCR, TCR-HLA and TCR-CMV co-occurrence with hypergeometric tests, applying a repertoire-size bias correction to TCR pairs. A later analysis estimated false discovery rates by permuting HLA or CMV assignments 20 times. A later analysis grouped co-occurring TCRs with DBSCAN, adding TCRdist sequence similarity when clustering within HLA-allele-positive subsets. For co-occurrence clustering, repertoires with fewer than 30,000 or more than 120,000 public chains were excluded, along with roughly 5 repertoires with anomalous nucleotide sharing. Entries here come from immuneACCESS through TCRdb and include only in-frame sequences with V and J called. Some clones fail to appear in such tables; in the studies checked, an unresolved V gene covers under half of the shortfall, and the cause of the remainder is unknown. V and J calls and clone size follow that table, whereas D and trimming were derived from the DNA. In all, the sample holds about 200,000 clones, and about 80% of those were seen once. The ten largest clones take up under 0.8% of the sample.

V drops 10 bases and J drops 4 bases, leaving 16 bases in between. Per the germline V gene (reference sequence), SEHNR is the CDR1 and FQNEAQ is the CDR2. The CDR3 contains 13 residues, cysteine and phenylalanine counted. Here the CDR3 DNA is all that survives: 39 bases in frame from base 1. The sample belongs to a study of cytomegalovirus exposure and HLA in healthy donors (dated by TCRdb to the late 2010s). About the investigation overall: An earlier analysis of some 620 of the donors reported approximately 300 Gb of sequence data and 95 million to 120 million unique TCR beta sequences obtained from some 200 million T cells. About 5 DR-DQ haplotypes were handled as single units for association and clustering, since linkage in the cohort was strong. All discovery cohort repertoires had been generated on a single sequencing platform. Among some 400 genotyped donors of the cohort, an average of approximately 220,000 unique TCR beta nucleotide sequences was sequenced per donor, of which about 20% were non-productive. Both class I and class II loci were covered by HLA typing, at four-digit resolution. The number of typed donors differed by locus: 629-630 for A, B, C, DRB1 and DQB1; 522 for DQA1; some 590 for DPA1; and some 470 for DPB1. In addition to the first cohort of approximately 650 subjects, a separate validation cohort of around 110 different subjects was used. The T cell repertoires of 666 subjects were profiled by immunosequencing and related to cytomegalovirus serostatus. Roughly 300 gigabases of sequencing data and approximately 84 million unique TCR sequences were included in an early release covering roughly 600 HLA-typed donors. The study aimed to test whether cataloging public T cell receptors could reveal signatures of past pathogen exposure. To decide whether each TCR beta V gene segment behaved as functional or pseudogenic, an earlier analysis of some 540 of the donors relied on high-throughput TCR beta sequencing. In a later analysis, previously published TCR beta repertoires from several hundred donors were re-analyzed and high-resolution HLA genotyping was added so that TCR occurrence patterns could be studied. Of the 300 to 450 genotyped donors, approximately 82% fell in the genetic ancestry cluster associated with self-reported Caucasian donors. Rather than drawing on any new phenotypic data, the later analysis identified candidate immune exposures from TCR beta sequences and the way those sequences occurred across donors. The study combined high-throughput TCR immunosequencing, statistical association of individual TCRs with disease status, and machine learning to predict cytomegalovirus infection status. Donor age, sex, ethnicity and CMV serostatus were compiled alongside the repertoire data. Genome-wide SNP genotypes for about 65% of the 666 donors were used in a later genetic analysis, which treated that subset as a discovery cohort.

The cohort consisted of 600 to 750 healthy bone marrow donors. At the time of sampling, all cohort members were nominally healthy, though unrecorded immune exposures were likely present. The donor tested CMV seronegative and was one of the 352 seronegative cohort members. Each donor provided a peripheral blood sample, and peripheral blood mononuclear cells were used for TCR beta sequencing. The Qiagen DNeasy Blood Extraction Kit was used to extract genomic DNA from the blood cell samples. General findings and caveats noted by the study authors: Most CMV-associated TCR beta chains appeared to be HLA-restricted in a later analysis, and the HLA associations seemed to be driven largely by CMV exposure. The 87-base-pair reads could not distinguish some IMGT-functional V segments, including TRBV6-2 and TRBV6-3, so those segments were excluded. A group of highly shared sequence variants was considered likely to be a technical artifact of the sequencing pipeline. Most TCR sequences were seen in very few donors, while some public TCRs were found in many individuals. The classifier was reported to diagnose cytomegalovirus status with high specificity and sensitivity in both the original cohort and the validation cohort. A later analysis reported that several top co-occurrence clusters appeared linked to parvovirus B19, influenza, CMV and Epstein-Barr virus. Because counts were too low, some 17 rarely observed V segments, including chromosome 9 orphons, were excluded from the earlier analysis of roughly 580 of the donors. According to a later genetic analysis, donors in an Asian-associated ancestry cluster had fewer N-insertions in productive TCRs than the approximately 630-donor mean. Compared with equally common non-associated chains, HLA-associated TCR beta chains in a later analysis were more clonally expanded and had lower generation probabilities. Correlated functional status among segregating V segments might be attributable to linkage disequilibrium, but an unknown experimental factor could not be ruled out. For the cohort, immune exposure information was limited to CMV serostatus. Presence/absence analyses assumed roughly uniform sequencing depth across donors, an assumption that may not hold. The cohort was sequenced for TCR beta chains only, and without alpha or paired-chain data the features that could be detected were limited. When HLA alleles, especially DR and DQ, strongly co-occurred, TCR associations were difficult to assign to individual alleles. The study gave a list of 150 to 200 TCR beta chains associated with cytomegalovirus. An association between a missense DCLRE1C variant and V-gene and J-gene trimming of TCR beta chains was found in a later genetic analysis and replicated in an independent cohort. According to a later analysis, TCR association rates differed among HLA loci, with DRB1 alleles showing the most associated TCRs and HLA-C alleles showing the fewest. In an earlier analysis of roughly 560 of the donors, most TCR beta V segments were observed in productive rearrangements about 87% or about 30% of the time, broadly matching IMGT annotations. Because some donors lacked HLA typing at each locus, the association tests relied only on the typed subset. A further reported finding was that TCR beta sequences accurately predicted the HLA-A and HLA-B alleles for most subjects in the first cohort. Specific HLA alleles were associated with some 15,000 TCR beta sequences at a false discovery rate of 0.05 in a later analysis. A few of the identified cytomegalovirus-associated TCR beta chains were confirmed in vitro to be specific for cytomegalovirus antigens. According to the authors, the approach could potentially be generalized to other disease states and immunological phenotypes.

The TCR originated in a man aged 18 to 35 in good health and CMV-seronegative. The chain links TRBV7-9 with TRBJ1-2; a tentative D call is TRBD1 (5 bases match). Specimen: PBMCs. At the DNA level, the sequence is TGTGCCATCCCCTGGGAGGGGCCCTATGGCTACACCTTC. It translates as CAIPWEGPYGYTF.